This is a list of T cell receptor beta chains from one sample in a study of blood T cell repertoires in COVID-19. Measured with immunoSEQ multiplex PCR; TCRdb has only the in-frame clones, and not every one. The table lists about 180,000 clones, more than 70% of them singletons, with approximately 7% in the top ten. What was sequenced was peripheral blood. Receptor source: a man aged 50-60 years with active or convalescent COVID-19. Both conserved end residues are part of each CDR3. Fields, in order: J gene, D gene, V gene, CDR3 protein, CDR3 DNA. A D gene is named only where the DNA matches it firmly.

>TRBJ2-5|.|TRBV30
CAWTPGGETQYF
TGTGCCTGGACTCCCGGGGGAGAGACCCAGTACTTC
>TRBJ2-5|.|TRBV12-5
CASGLLWQQETQYF
TGTGCTAGTGGTTTGCTGTGGCAGCAAGAGACCCAGTACTTC
>TRBJ1-1|TRBD1|TRBV5-4
CASSEGQVGPEAFF
TGTGCCAGCAGCGAGGGACAGGTGGGCCCTGAAGCTTTCTTT
>TRBJ1-1|TRBD1|TRBV19
CASSIQGAYTEAFF
TGTGCCAGTAGTATACAGGGGGCTTACACTGAAGCTTTCTTT
>TRBJ2-7|TRBD2|TRBV29-1
CSVAGLAGNYEQYF
TGCAGCGTAGCGGGACTAGCGGGAAACTACGAGCAGTACTTC
>TRBJ1-1|TRBD1|TRBV5-4
CASSLEQGGTEAFF
TGTGCCAGCAGCTTGGAACAGGGGGGCACTGAAGCTTTCTTT
>TRBJ1-1|.|TRBV20-1
CSASTVDRGWHEAFF
TGCAGTGCTAGTACGGTAGACCGAGGCTGGCATGAAGCTTTCTTT
>TRBJ1-6|.|TRBV7-9
CASSPGGVGSPLHF
TGTGCCAGCAGCCCCGGCGGGGTTGGTTCACCCCTCCACTTT
>TRBJ2-5|TRBD2|TRBV9
CASSVAASGSSETQYF
TGTGCCAGCAGCGTAGCGGCTAGCGGGAGTAGCGAGACCCAGTACTTC
>TRBJ2-7|TRBD2|TRBV10-3
CAISRLAGGTFDEQYF
TGTGCCATCAGCCGACTAGCGGGAGGGACATTCGACGAGCAGTACTTC
>TRBJ1-2|.|TRBV14
CASSPPGVNYGYTF
TGTGCCAGCAGCCCGCCAGGGGTTAACTATGGCTACACCTTC
>TRBJ1-5|TRBD1|TRBV30
CAWRLPGQGSQPQHF
TGTGCCTGGAGGTTACCGGGACAGGGTAGTCAGCCCCAGCATTTT
>TRBJ1-5|.|TRBV24-1
CATSEGRHQPQHF
TGTGCCACCAGTGAGGGGCGGCATCAGCCCCAGCATTTT